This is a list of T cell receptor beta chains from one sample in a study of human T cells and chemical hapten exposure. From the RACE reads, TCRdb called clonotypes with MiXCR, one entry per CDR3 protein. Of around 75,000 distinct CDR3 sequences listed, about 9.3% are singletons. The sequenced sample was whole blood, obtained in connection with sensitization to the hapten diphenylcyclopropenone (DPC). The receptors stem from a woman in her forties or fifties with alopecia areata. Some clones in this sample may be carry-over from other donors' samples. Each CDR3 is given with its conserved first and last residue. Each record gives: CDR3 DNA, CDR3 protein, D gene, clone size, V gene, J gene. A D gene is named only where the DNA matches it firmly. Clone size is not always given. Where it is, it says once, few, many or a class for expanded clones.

CDR3 DNA: TGTGCCAGCAGCCAAGATGGGCTAGCGGGAGGTGGAGAGACCCAGTACTTC; CDR3 protein: CASSQDGLAGGGETQYF; D gene: TRBD2; clone size: many; V gene: TRBV4-2; J gene: TRBJ2-5
CDR3 DNA: TGTGCCAGCAGTTTGCGGGAGGGGAACACCGGGGAGCTGTTTTTT; CDR3 protein: CASSLREGNTGELFF; D gene: TRBD2; clone size: many; V gene: TRBV12-3/TRBV12-4; J gene: TRBJ2-2
CDR3 DNA: TGTGCCAGCAGCCTACGGGTGGGGGGGACCACAGATACGCAGTATTTT; CDR3 protein: CASSLRVGGTTDTQYF; D gene: TRBD2; clone size: -; V gene: TRBV4-2; J gene: TRBJ2-3
CDR3 DNA: TGTGCCAGCATCCCAAGGGGGGGTTACAATGAGCAGTTCTTC; CDR3 protein: CASIPRGGYNEQFF; D gene: -; clone size: few; V gene: TRBV6-1; J gene: TRBJ2-1
CDR3 DNA: TGTGCCAGTAGTCGCTCATCGACAGGGGTCCTGAACACTGAAGCTTTCTTT; CDR3 protein: CASSRSSTGVLNTEAFF; D gene: TRBD1; clone size: -; V gene: TRBV19; J gene: TRBJ1-1
CDR3 DNA: TGTGCCAGCAGTTCCCACGGGACAGGGTATGGGGAGCAGTTCTTC; CDR3 protein: CASSSHGTGYGEQFF; D gene: TRBD1; clone size: few; V gene: TRBV28; J gene: TRBJ2-1
CDR3 DNA: TGTGCCAGCAGTTACTCGCCAGAGGGGGCTGGCGGCTACACCTTC; CDR3 protein: CASSYSPEGAGGYTF; D gene: TRBD1; clone size: many; V gene: TRBV6-6; J gene: TRBJ1-2
CDR3 DNA: TGTGCCAGCAGCTTAGGGCTAGCGGGAGGAGCAGATACGCAGTATTTT; CDR3 protein: CASSLGLAGGADTQYF; D gene: TRBD2; clone size: few; V gene: TRBV7-2; J gene: TRBJ2-3
CDR3 DNA: TGTGCCAGCTCACCGCCCGACTATTACAATGAGCAGTTCTTC; CDR3 protein: CASSPPDYYNEQFF; D gene: -; clone size: many; V gene: TRBV18; J gene: TRBJ2-1
CDR3 DNA: TGTGCCAGCAGCTTTCCGTACCAAGAGACCCAGTACTTC; CDR3 protein: CASSFPYQETQYF; D gene: -; clone size: many; V gene: TRBV11-2; J gene: TRBJ2-5
CDR3 DNA: TGCGCCAGCAGCTTGTGGACTAGCGGGAGTTCGCAAGAGACCCAGTACTTC; CDR3 protein: CASSLWTSGSSQETQYF; D gene: TRBD2; clone size: few; V gene: TRBV5-1; J gene: TRBJ2-5
CDR3 DNA: TGTGCCAGCTCACCCCTTCCGGCAGGGAACGGGAACACTGAAGCTTTCTTT; CDR3 protein: CASSPLPAGNGNTEAFF; D gene: -; clone size: -; V gene: TRBV18; J gene: TRBJ1-1
CDR3 DNA: TGTGCCAGCAGCCAAGTAGGGGCTAGCGGGAGCTCCTACAATGAGCAGTTCTTC; CDR3 protein: CASSQVGASGSSYNEQFF; D gene: TRBD2; clone size: -; V gene: TRBV4-2; J gene: TRBJ2-1
CDR3 DNA: TGTGCCAGCAGCTTACAGGTCGGCCAGCCCCAGCATTTT; CDR3 protein: CASSLQVGQPQHF; D gene: -; clone size: many; V gene: TRBV7-2; J gene: TRBJ1-5
CDR3 DNA: TGTGCCAGCAGCCTCAGGGGCCACGAGCAGTACTTC; CDR3 protein: CASSLRGHEQYF; D gene: -; clone size: few; V gene: TRBV5-8; J gene: TRBJ2-7
CDR3 DNA: TGCAGTGCTAGTGCCCCGTCCTCTGGAAACACCATATATTTT; CDR3 protein: CSASAPSSGNTIYF; D gene: -; clone size: many; V gene: TRBV20-1; J gene: TRBJ1-3
CDR3 DNA: TGTGCCAGCAGCCCACAGGGTTCTGGGGCCAACGTCCTGACTTTC; CDR3 protein: CASSPQGSGANVLTF; D gene: -; clone size: few; V gene: TRBV7-3; J gene: TRBJ2-6
CDR3 DNA: TGTGCCAGCAGCCCAACCCCGGACAGCGCTAGGGAAGCTTTCTTT; CDR3 protein: CASSPTPDSAREAFF; D gene: -; clone size: many; V gene: TRBV11-2; J gene: TRBJ1-1
CDR3 DNA: TGTGCCAGCAGGGGACAGGGAGGTTCACCCCTCCACTTT; CDR3 protein: CASRGQGGSPLHF; D gene: TRBD1; clone size: few; V gene: TRBV2; J gene: TRBJ1-6
CDR3 DNA: TGTGCCAGCAGTTACTCCAGGGGGGCGGACACTGAAGCTTTCTTT; CDR3 protein: CASSYSRGADTEAFF; D gene: TRBD1; clone size: few; V gene: TRBV6-5; J gene: TRBJ1-1
CDR3 DNA: TGCAGCGCTATTAGCTCTGGAAACACCATATATTTT; CDR3 protein: CSAISSGNTIYF; D gene: -; clone size: -; V gene: TRBV29-1; J gene: TRBJ1-3
CDR3 DNA: TGTGCCAGCAGACGCCGGGACAGCTTATCCTACGAGCAGTACTTC; CDR3 protein: CASRRRDSLSYEQYF; D gene: TRBD1; clone size: few; V gene: TRBV7-9; J gene: TRBJ2-7
CDR3 DNA: TGTGCCAGCAGCGTAGTTGCGGGAGGGCCGTCGTTCACCGGGGAGCTGTTTTTT; CDR3 protein: CASSVVAGGPSFTGELFF; D gene: TRBD2; clone size: few; V gene: TRBV9; J gene: TRBJ2-2
CDR3 DNA: TGTGCCAGCAGCCAGCGTGAGGGTTTTGGTGAAAAACTGTTTTTT; CDR3 protein: CASSQREGFGEKLFF; D gene: -; clone size: -; V gene: TRBV3-1; J gene: TRBJ1-4
CDR3 DNA: TGTGCCAGCAGCTTATCTTCAGTTAACACTGAAGCTTTCTTT; CDR3 protein: CASSLSSVNTEAFF; D gene: -; clone size: -; V gene: TRBV5-4; J gene: TRBJ1-1
CDR3 DNA: TGCAGCGGACAGGGGGACACTGAAGCTTTCTTT; CDR3 protein: CSGQGDTEAFF; D gene: TRBD1; clone size: few; V gene: TRBV29-1; J gene: TRBJ1-1
CDR3 DNA: TGTGCCAGTAGTTTAACGAGGGCTGGAAACACCATATATTTT; CDR3 protein: CASSLTRAGNTIYF; D gene: -; clone size: many; V gene: TRBV19; J gene: TRBJ1-3
CDR3 DNA: TGTGCCATCGGGGCTAGCGGGAGATCAGATACGCAGTATTTT; CDR3 protein: CAIGASGRSDTQYF; D gene: TRBD2; clone size: -; V gene: TRBV10-3; J gene: TRBJ2-3
CDR3 DNA: TGTGCCAGCAGCGATTGGACAGGCCGGACCTATGGCTACACCTTC; CDR3 protein: CASSDWTGRTYGYTF; D gene: TRBD1; clone size: few; V gene: TRBV11-2; J gene: TRBJ1-2
CDR3 DNA: TGTGCCAGCAGCTTAAGGACAGCGACTGAAGCTTTCTTT; CDR3 protein: CASSLRTATEAFF; D gene: -; clone size: -; V gene: TRBV5-4; J gene: TRBJ1-1
CDR3 DNA: TGCAGCGTGGTGGGACTAGCGGACGAGCAGTTCTTC; CDR3 protein: CSVVGLADEQFF; D gene: TRBD2; clone size: many; V gene: TRBV29-1; J gene: TRBJ2-1
CDR3 DNA: TGCAGCGTTCCCGGGACAGCTAACTATGGTGGCTACACCTTC; CDR3 protein: CSVPGTANYGGYTF; D gene: TRBD1; clone size: many; V gene: TRBV29-1; J gene: TRBJ1-2
CDR3 DNA: TGTGCCAGCAATCTAGCGGCCCCGGATACGCAGTATTTT; CDR3 protein: CASNLAAPDTQYF; D gene: TRBD2; clone size: -; V gene: TRBV6-5; J gene: TRBJ2-3
CDR3 DNA: TGTGCCACCCTATCGGGGCCCGATGAGCAGTTCTTC; CDR3 protein: CATLSGPDEQFF; D gene: -; clone size: many; V gene: TRBV6-5; J gene: TRBJ2-1
CDR3 DNA: TGTGCCAGCAGCCAAGAGGCAGGCCAACCCTACGAGCAGTACTTC; CDR3 protein: CASSQEAGQPYEQYF; D gene: -; clone size: many; V gene: TRBV4-2; J gene: TRBJ2-7
CDR3 DNA: TGTGCCAGTAGTAAGAATCAACGCCCCTCTGGGGCCAACGTCCTGACTTTC; CDR3 protein: CASSKNQRPSGANVLTF; D gene: -; clone size: many; V gene: TRBV19; J gene: TRBJ2-6
CDR3 DNA: TGTGCCACCAGTGCACTCAATGAGCAGTTCTTC; CDR3 protein: CATSALNEQFF; D gene: -; clone size: once; V gene: TRBV24-1; J gene: TRBJ2-1
CDR3 DNA: TGTGCCAGCAGCTTGGCCGGGACGGGCTACGAGCAGTACTTC; CDR3 protein: CASSLAGTGYEQYF; D gene: -; clone size: -; V gene: TRBV5-8; J gene: TRBJ2-7
CDR3 DNA: TGTGCCTGGATGGGTAGGGGCAATGACTATGGCTACACCTTC; CDR3 protein: CAWMGRGNDYGYTF; D gene: -; clone size: few; V gene: TRBV30; J gene: TRBJ1-2
CDR3 DNA: TGTGCCAGCAGTGCGGCTAGCGGGAGTCTCCGACGAGGCACAGATACGCAGTATTTT; CDR3 protein: CASSAASGSLRRGTDTQYF; D gene: TRBD2; clone size: many; V gene: TRBV2; J gene: TRBJ2-3
CDR3 DNA: TGTGCCAGCAGCTCGACAGGGAGCGAGCAGTACTTC; CDR3 protein: CASSSTGSEQYF; D gene: TRBD1; clone size: -; V gene: TRBV5-6; J gene: TRBJ2-7
CDR3 DNA: TGCAGTGCTAGACCGAATCGGGCGGGATCCAACACTGAAGCTTTCTTT; CDR3 protein: CSARPNRAGSNTEAFF; D gene: -; clone size: few; V gene: TRBV20-1; J gene: TRBJ1-1
CDR3 DNA: TGTGCCAGCAGCTTGAGGGTTTCAGGGACTGAAGCTTTCTTT; CDR3 protein: CASSLRVSGTEAFF; D gene: -; clone size: many; V gene: TRBV7-2; J gene: TRBJ1-1
CDR3 DNA: TGTGCCACCAGTGACCCTTTTAGCGGAGCCGGGAATGAGCAGTTCTTC; CDR3 protein: CATSDPFSGAGNEQFF; D gene: -; clone size: many; V gene: TRBV24-1; J gene: TRBJ2-1
CDR3 DNA: TGTGCCAGCACCCTGGCACTCCGGACCGGGGAGCTGTTTTTT; CDR3 protein: CASTLALRTGELFF; D gene: -; clone size: many; V gene: TRBV7-9; J gene: TRBJ2-2
CDR3 DNA: TGCAGTGCTAGAGATTGGCGGGAGGGCCGAGAGCAGTTCTTC; CDR3 protein: CSARDWREGREQFF; D gene: TRBD2; clone size: -; V gene: TRBV20-1; J gene: TRBJ2-1
CDR3 DNA: TGCAGCGTGACTGGGACTAGCGGGACTCAAGAGACCCAGTACTTC; CDR3 protein: CSVTGTSGTQETQYF; D gene: TRBD2; clone size: few; V gene: TRBV29-1; J gene: TRBJ2-5
CDR3 DNA: TGTGCCAGCAGCTCATCCGCGGGCGGGGGCTACACCTTC; CDR3 protein: CASSSSAGGGYTF; D gene: -; clone size: -; V gene: TRBV7-9; J gene: TRBJ1-2
CDR3 DNA: TGCGCCAGCAGCTTGGACCTACGGGGAGCGGGATTGGAGACCCAGTACTTC; CDR3 protein: CASSLDLRGAGLETQYF; D gene: TRBD2; clone size: many; V gene: TRBV5-1; J gene: TRBJ2-5
CDR3 DNA: TGTGCCAGCAGTCCAGGGGGCGAAGGCTATGGCTACACCTTC; CDR3 protein: CASSPGGEGYGYTF; D gene: TRBD1; clone size: many; V gene: TRBV6-6; J gene: TRBJ1-2
CDR3 DNA: TGTGCCAGCAGTGAAGCGTATTGGACTAGCGCGCACGATGAGCAGTTCTTC; CDR3 protein: CASSEAYWTSAHDEQFF; D gene: TRBD2; clone size: many; V gene: TRBV6-1; J gene: TRBJ2-1